This T cell receptor (beta chain) was recovered during a study of blood T cell repertoires in COVID-19. Study-level information: Samples taken during acute and convalescent COVID-19 were collected in the United States, Italy and Spain. Sample material is recorded as cDNA or gDNA derived from T cells, B-cell-depleted T cells, or PBMCs.

Trimming took 6 bases from V and 0 from J; bases not matched to a gene: 3. Germline V gives CDR1 SGHTA, CDR2 FQGTGA. The CDR3 runs to 15 residues. As originally analysed: Reference gene primer amplification gave estimated nucleated cell counts. Sequencing was performed with immunoSEQ multiplex PCR; in TCRdb, only in-frame clones are kept and a portion is missing. The D gene and trimming were derived from the DNA, and the V and J assignments and clone size from that table. This sample yields 200,000 to 250,000 clones, of which around 83% are seen a single time; 6% to 9.5% belongs to the top ten. Sequencing was done on a sample of peripheral blood. J is TRBJ2-3 and V is TRBV7-3; 10 positions match TRBD2. This sequence originates from a woman between 45 and 60 years old with acute or convalescent COVID-19. The CDR3 bases are TGTGCCAGCAGTTATAGCGGGGGGAGCACAGATACGCAGTATTTT. As protein: CASSYSGGSTDTQYF.